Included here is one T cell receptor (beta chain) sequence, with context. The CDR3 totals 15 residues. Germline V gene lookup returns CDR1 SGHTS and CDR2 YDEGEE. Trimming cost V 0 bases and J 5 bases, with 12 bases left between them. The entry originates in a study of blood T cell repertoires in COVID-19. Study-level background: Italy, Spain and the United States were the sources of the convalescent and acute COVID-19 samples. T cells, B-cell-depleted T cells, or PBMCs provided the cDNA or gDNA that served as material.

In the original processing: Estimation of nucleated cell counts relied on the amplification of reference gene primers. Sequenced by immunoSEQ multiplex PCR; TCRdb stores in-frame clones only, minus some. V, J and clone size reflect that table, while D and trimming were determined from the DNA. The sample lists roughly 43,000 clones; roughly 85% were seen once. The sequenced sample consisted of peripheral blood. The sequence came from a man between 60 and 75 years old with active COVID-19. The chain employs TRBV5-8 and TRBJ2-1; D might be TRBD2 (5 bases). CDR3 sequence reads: CASSLAGAGNNEQFF. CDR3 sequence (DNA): TGTGCCAGCAGCTTGGCCGGAGCCGGGAACAATGAGCAGTTCTTC.